This record concerns one T cell receptor beta chain sequence. The data were produced by immunoSEQ multiplex PCR, yet TCRdb's version contains in-frame clones alone and is incomplete. This table holds 330,000 or so clones, about 90% found once. This record comes from a study of blood T cell repertoires in COVID-19. Overall study context: Nucleic acid was either cDNA or gDNA, and it came from T cells, B-cell-depleted T cells, or PBMCs.

Trimming stripped 4 bases from V and 1 base from J, with 10 bases between. Germline V gene data show CDR1 as SNHLY and CDR2 as FYNNEI. CDR3 length: 14 amino acids. All enrollees were roughly 18 to 89 years old and from approximately 25 US areas. Cohorts were assigned according to the clinical history that participants reported. The origin of this receptor is a woman aged 30 to 39 who had recovered from COVID-19. The chain links TRBV2 to TRBJ1-1; tentative D call: TRBD1 (6 bases). Sequencing used PBMCs or T cells enriched from blood (not recorded which). In DNA, the CDR3 is TGTGCCAGCAGTGTCAGGGGCTCGAACACTGAAGCTTTCTTT. This sequence encodes CASSVRGSNTEAFF.